The 25 T cell receptor beta chains listed next were all sequenced from one sample in a study of T-cell reconstitution after alpha-beta-depleted transplantation in children. Library preparation (for TCRbeta) was performed with unique molecular identifiers. MiXCR, applied by TCRdb to the PCR reads, yields one record per CDR3 protein. The sample has over 300,000 distinct CDR3 sequences, 10% seen once. Sequenced material: PBMCs from the stem cell graft donor, taken from the stem cell graft. The receptor source for this set is a human donor who donated a stem cell graft to a child with acute lymphoblastic leukemia.

The J gene is TRBJ1-1, the V gene TRBV11-2; D remains ambiguous. This CDR3 has 15 residues. V was clipped by 5 bases and J by 1 base, with 14 bases between them. Germline lookup yields CDR1 SGHAT and CDR2 FQNNGV. DNA for the CDR3: TGTGCCAGCAGCCCGCGGAGAGGGTCGAACACTGAAGCTTTCTTT. It codes for CASSPRRGSNTEAFF.

The chain recombines TRBV2 with TRBJ2-5; 10 bases align to TRBD1. Germline loops: CDR1 SNHLY, CDR2 FYNNEI. Trimming took 11 bases from V and 4 from J; bases not matched to a gene: 10. The CDR3 contains 14 residues. CDR3 in amino acids: CAGKRQGAGETQYF. CDR3 DNA sequence: TGTGCCGGAAAAAGACAGGGGGCTGGAGAGACCCAGTACTTC. The whole variable domain, filled in from reference TRBV2 and TRBJ2-5, reads EPEVTQTPSHQVTQMGQEVILRCVPISNHLYFYWYRQILGQKVEFLVSFYNNEISEKSEIFDDQFSVERPDGSNFTLKIRSTKLEDSAMYFCAGKRQGAGETQYFGPGTRLLVL.

The rearrangement uses TRBV7-9 and TRBJ2-7; the match to TRBD1 covers 8 bases. The CDR3 extends over 12 amino acids. The V segment lost 7 bases and the J segment 6 bases; nucleotides outside the gene matches: 5. Germline values: CDR1 SEHNR, CDR2 FQNEAQ (reference sequence). The CDR3 nucleotides read TGTGCCAGCAACACAGGGGGAAGCGAGCAGTACTTC. Its protein product is CASNTGGSEQYF.

This clonotype has a handful of counts. CDR3 region: CASSLDARGVTGELFF. The CDR3 nucleotides read TGTGCCAGCAGCTTAGATGCTAGAGGAGTTACCGGGGAGCTGTTTTTT. The gene calls are TRBV11-2 and TRBJ2-2; D not certain. This CDR3 is 16 amino acids long. Germline-derived CDR1 and CDR2 are SGHAT and FQNNGV. The germline V and J ends were trimmed by 0 bases and 5 bases, with 13 bases remaining between them.

This clonotype was detected only a few times. The chain has TRBV5-1 and TRBJ1-2; TRBD1 aligns across 10 bases. This CDR3 contains 15 residues. The V and J ends lost 2 bases and 3 bases, in that order; junction bases with no gene match: 4. Per germline, CDR1 SGHRS and CDR2 YFSETQ. CDR3 bases: TGCGCCAGCAGCTTCGGGACAGGGGACGACTATGGCTACACCTTC. Translated, it gives CASSFGTGDDYGYTF.

The table lists this clonotype with a few counts. This chain joins TRBV2 and TRBJ1-1; D is undetermined. Trimming took off 7 bases at V and 1 base at J, with 19 bases between the two ends. Germline CDR1 SNHLY, CDR2 FYNNEI. There are 16 residues in the CDR3. The CDR3 region has the DNA TGTGCCAGCAATCATGAACTGCGGGGTCCGAACACTGAAGCTTTCTTT. Amino acids: CASNHELRGPNTEAFF.

This clonotype turned up a few times. The CDR3: CSVLGLAGFLPQYF. As DNA, the CDR3 is TGCAGCGTTCTGGGGCTAGCGGGTTTTTTGCCCCAGTACTTC. This sequence joins TRBV29-1 and TRBJ2-5; 8 bases map to TRBD2. This CDR3 region has 14 residues. The J segment lost 9 bases and the V segment lost 5 bases, leaving 14 bases of the junction unmatched. Germline CDR1 SQVTM, CDR2 ANQGSEA. Full variable domain (remainder filled in from reference TRBV29-1 and TRBJ2-5): SAVISQKPSRDICQRGTSLTIQCQVDSQVTMMFWYRQQPGQSLTLIATANQGSEATYESGFVIDKFPISRPNLTFSTLTVSNMSPEDSSIYLCSVLGLAGFLPQYFGPGTRLLVL.

The chain has TRBV2 and TRBJ2-2; 7 nucleotides align to TRBD1. Germline V gene lookup returns CDR1 SNHLY and CDR2 FYNNEI. V lost 8 bases to trimming and J lost 2 bases; unmatched junction nucleotides: 5. This CDR3 has 14 residues. Here the CDR3 reads CASSGQPNTGELFF. CDR3 nucleotides: TGTGCCAGCTCGGGACAGCCTAACACCGGGGAGCTGTTTTTT. Supplemented by reference TRBV2 and TRBJ2-2, the full variable domain reads EPEVTQTPSHQVTQMGQEVILRCVPISNHLYFYWYRQILGQKVEFLVSFYNNEISEKSEIFDDQFSVERPDGSNFTLKIRSTKLEDSAMYFCASSGQPNTGELFFGEGSRLTVL.

The CDR3 DNA is TGTGCCACCAGCAGAGAACAGGCCTCTATCGCTGGGGCCAACGTCCTGACTTTC. Protein: CATSREQASIAGANVLTF. The J gene is TRBJ2-6, the V gene TRBV15; D perhaps matches TRBD1 (5 bases). The CDR3 totals 18 residues. V was pared by 0 bases and J by 2 bases, with 14 bases between. The germline V gene encodes CDR1 LNHNV and CDR2 YYDKDF (reference sequence).

The chain recombines TRBV10-3 with TRBJ2-1; tentative D call: TRBD1 (6 bases). The CDR3 sequence is 14 residues long. Germline CDR1 and CDR2: ENHRY and SYGVKD. V was clipped by 3 bases and J by 4 bases, with 10 bases between them. CDR3 region: CAISDPDRYNEQFF. DNA of the CDR3: TGTGCCATCAGTGACCCGGACAGATACAATGAGCAGTTCTTC.

J is TRBJ2-2 and V is TRBV5-1, with 9 bases fitting TRBD2. After removal of 6 bases from V and 3 bases from J, the junction contained 6 bases not matched to a gene. The CDR3 runs 15 residues. Germline assignment: CDR1 SGHRS and CDR2 YFSETQ. This CDR3 is CASKRAGGDTGELFF. CDR3 DNA: TGCGCCAGCAAGCGAGCGGGAGGAGACACCGGGGAGCTGTTTTTT.

This clonotype occurred many times. Written as DNA, the CDR3 is TGCGCCAGCAGCCCCCAGGCCTCTAGCACAGATACGCAGTATTTT. This gives the protein CASSPQASSTDTQYF. The chain uses TRBV4-1 and TRBJ2-3; D remains ambiguous. CDR1 and CDR2 from the germline V gene are MGHRA and YSYEKL. The CDR3 extends over 15 amino acids. V was shortened by 4 bases and J by 0 bases, with 11 bases between the two germline ends.

The chain carries TRBV5-1 and TRBJ2-7; D is unresolved. Germline CDR1 reads SGHRS; CDR2 reads YFSETQ. V lost 3 bases and J 5 bases, leaving 15 bases between the germline ends. The CDR3 consists of 14 residues. This CDR3 reads CASSSDGYLDEQYF. Here the CDR3 DNA reads TGCGCCAGCAGCTCAGACGGGTACCTGGACGAGCAGTACTTC.

This clonotype has a count of ten or more. The J gene is TRBJ1-4, the V gene TRBV7-9; D unresolved. The CDR3 length is 15 residues. V was shortened by 6 bases and J by 2 bases, with 13 bases between the two germline ends. Germline CDR1 SEHNR, CDR2 FQNEAQ (reference sequence). The CDR3 spells CASRRTGRTNEKLFF. CDR3 bases: TGTGCCAGCAGAAGGACGGGTAGGACTAATGAAAAACTGTTTTTT.

This rearrangement joins TRBV7-8 to TRBJ2-7; either TRBD1 or TRBD2 may fit D (7 bases each). Looked up from germline, CDR1 is SGHVS and CDR2 is FQNEAQ. This CDR3 spans 22 amino acids. V was trimmed by 5 bases and J by 3 bases, leaving 38 bases between them. CDR3 loop: CASSPGGAGSPAVPGGNYEQYF. CDR3 bases: TGTGCCAGCAGCCCAGGGGGGGCAGGGTCCCCCGCTGTACCGGGAGGTAACTACGAGCAGTACTTC.

The sample holds a few counts of this clonotype. The J gene is TRBJ2-7, the V gene TRBV15; perhaps TRBD2 as D (7 bases). The germline V and J ends were trimmed by 9 bases and 7 bases, with 19 bases remaining between them. The CDR3 has 13 amino acids. Germline CDR1 LNHNV, CDR2 YYDKDF (reference sequence). The CDR3, as DNA: TGTGCCACGAGCGGGACAATCTACGCAGAGCAGTACTTC. As protein: CATSGTIYAEQYF.

This clonotype was observed many times. The chain links TRBV5-1 to TRBJ2-7; 9 nucleotides line up with TRBD1. The germline V gene has CDR1 SGHRS and CDR2 YFSETQ. The CDR3 totals 14 residues. The J segment lost 3 bases and the V segment lost 7 bases, leaving 8 bases of the junction unmatched. CDR3 sequence reads: CASAGTGSIYEQYF. CDR3 nucleotide sequence: TGCGCCAGCGCCGGGACAGGGTCCATCTACGAGCAGTACTTC.

This chain connects TRBV4-3 to TRBJ2-3, with 8 bases that match TRBD2. The length of the CDR3 is 17 residues. The germline V gene has CDR1 LGHNA and CDR2 YSLEER. Germline trimming cut 3 bases from V and 2 bases from J; bases unmatched to any gene: 10. Here the CDR3 reads CASSQTWTSLSTDTQYF. In nucleotides, the CDR3 is TGCGCCAGCAGCCAGACATGGACTAGCCTTTCCACAGATACGCAGTATTTT.

The chain joins TRBV9 to TRBJ2-1; 7 bases align to TRBD1. Trimming took 4 bases from V and 10 from J; bases not matched to a gene: 14. Germline loops: CDR1 SGDLS, CDR2 YYNGEE. This CDR3 contains 15 residues. The CDR3: CASSPKRTGYGEQFF. In DNA, the CDR3 is TGTGCCAGCAGCCCAAAAAGGACAGGCTACGGAGAGCAGTTCTTC.

The rearrangement links TRBV20-1 to TRBJ2-1; 7 nucleotides match TRBD1. This CDR3 comprises 15 residues. Per germline, CDR1 DFQATT and CDR2 SNEGSKA (reference sequence). Trimming cost V 3 bases and J 4 bases; bases outside gene matches: 9. The CDR3 spells CSASFEGARYNEQFF. As DNA, the CDR3 is TGCAGTGCTAGCTTTGAGGGGGCGAGGTACAATGAGCAGTTCTTC.

The gene calls are TRBV5-1 and TRBJ2-5; no clear D gene. Trimming pared 4 bases from V and 1 base from J, leaving 11 bases between. The CDR3 runs 14 residues. Germline CDR1 and CDR2: SGHRS and YFSETQ. CDR3 amino acids: CASSPPWGQETQYF. CDR3 DNA sequence: TGCGCCAGCAGCCCCCCGTGGGGCCAAGAGACCCAGTACTTC.

The table lists this clonotype with many counts. The chain combines TRBV3-1 with TRBJ2-7; 11 bases fit TRBD2. CDR1 is LGHDT, CDR2 YNNKEL, per germline (reference sequence). The junction had 5 bases not matched to a gene; V was cut back by 3 bases and J by 7 bases. The CDR3 contains 14 residues. DNA for the CDR3: TGTGCCAGCAGCCACGGGACTAGCGGTATTGAGCAGTACTTC. Translated, it gives CASSHGTSGIEQYF.

This chain joins TRBV27 and TRBJ2-3; D is ambiguous. Germline V gives CDR1 MNHEY, CDR2 SMNVEV (reference sequence). Between the trimmed V and J ends, which lost 5 bases and 5 bases, there was a span of 8 bases. This CDR3 is built from 12 residues. CDR3 in amino acids: CASSHQGDTQYF. As DNA, the CDR3 is TGTGCCAGCAGTCACCAAGGAGATACGCAGTATTTT.

The table lists this clonotype with many counts. V gene TRBV7-3 combines with J gene TRBJ1-4; D possibly corresponds to TRBD1 (5 bases). Germline V CDR1 and CDR2: SGHTA, FQGTGA. V was shortened by 2 bases and J by 5 bases, with 12 bases between the two germline ends. CDR3 size: 15 residues. CDR3 in amino acids: CASSLAGTGNEKLFF. CDR3 nucleotide sequence: TGTGCCAGCAGCTTAGCCGGGACGGGAAATGAAAAACTGTTTTTT.

This clonotype was found a few times. V usage is TRBV9 and J usage is TRBJ2-7, with 8 bases identical to TRBD1. Trimming removed 0 bases from V and 2 bases from J; junction bases left unmatched: 4. The CDR3 runs to 15 residues. Germline V gene lookup returns CDR1 SGDLS and CDR2 YYNGEE. This CDR3 reads CASSVGVTGAYEQYF. The CDR3 nucleotides are TGTGCCAGCAGCGTAGGAGTGACAGGGGCCTACGAGCAGTACTTC.